Listed below are T cell receptor beta chains from one sample, sequenced in a study of blood T cell repertoires in COVID-19. The assay was immunoSEQ multiplex PCR, and TCRdb's table has in-frame clones only and misses some. This table holds about 160,000 clones, approximately 80% found once. Material for sequencing was peripheral blood. The receptors originated from a human donor in a cohort sampled during active COVID-19. Both conserved end residues are part of each CDR3. The D gene is left open where the match is weak. Rows give clone size only sometimes, using once, few, many, or a class for an expanded clone.

v_call	j_call	d_call	clone_size	cdr3_aa	cdr3_nt
TRBV11-2	TRBJ2-3	NA	NA	CASSLGSGSSDTQYF	TGTGCCAGCAGCTTAGGTTCCGGGAGCTCAGATACGCAGTATTTT
TRBV7-2	TRBJ2-3	TRBD2	NA	CASSLVVLAGGLTDTQYF	TGTGCCAGCAGCTTAGTTGTACTAGCGGGAGGGTTGACAGATACGCAGTATTTT
TRBV24-1	TRBJ2-1	NA	NA	CATSDPTLSREQFF	TGTGCCACCAGTGATCCCACCCTTTCTAGGGAGCAGTTCTTC
TRBV6-2/TRBV6-3	TRBJ2-5	NA	NA	CASSYSPQGGETQYF	TGTGCCAGCAGTTACTCGCCCCAGGGTGGAGAGACCCAGTACTTC
TRBV7-8	TRBJ1-1	TRBD1	NA	CASSWDRGGTEAFF	TGTGCCAGCAGCTGGGACAGGGGTGGCACTGAAGCTTTCTTT
TRBV30	TRBJ1-2	TRBD1	NA	CAWSTGGPNYLGGYTF	TGTGCCTGGAGTACAGGGGGCCCGAACTATTTGGGTGGCTACACCTTC
TRBV24-1	TRBJ2-5	TRBD1	NA	CATSDFFGGQGETQYF	TGTGCCACCAGTGATTTTTTTGGGGGACAGGGGGAGACCCAGTACTTC
TRBV7-9	TRBJ2-7	TRBD2	few	CASSLTSGNEQYF	TGTGCCAGCAGCTTAACTAGCGGGAACGAGCAGTACTTC
TRBV7-9	TRBJ1-1	NA	once	CASIRTPNTEAFF	TGTGCCAGCATTCGCACACCGAACACTGAAGCTTTCTTT
TRBV4-3	TRBJ2-7	TRBD2	NA	CASSQETGLAGASEYEQYF	TGCGCCAGCAGCCAAGAGACGGGGCTAGCGGGGGCGTCAGAGTACGAGCAGTACTTC
TRBV2	TRBJ2-7	NA	NA	CASSVSGEQYF	TGTGCCAGCAGTGTTTCAGGGGAGCAGTACTTC
TRBV4-3	TRBJ2-5	TRBD2	NA	CASSPRGGQQETQYF	TGCGCCAGCAGCCCCCGGGGGGGGCAACAAGAGACCCAGTACTTC
TRBV15	TRBJ1-5	TRBD1	NA	CATSAGTGGWQPQHF	TGTGCCACCAGTGCGGGGACAGGGGGGTGGCAGCCCCAGCATTTT
TRBV27	TRBJ2-2	TRBD1	once	CASSRTGTGGHGELFF	TGTGCCAGCAGTAGGACCGGGACAGGGGGCCACGGGGAGCTGTTTTTT
TRBV30	TRBJ1-1	TRBD1	NA	CACHRGTGGFRAFF	TGTGCCTGCCACCGGGGGACAGGGGGCTTCAGGGCTTTCTTT
TRBV5-5	TRBJ1-2	TRBD1	NA	CASSQTGRGGYGYTF	TGTGCCAGCAGCCAGACAGGGCGGGGGGGCTATGGCTACACCTTC
TRBV28	TRBJ2-1	NA	NA	CASLDNRVRNEQFF	TGTGCCAGCTTGGACAACAGGGTCCGCAATGAGCAGTTCTTC
TRBV20-1	TRBJ2-5	NA	few	CSASNLVPETQYF	TGCAGTGCTAGTAATCTAGTCCCAGAGACCCAGTACTTC
TRBV7-2	TRBJ1-1	TRBD1	NA	CASSQNRGITEAFF	TGTGCCAGCAGCCAAAACAGGGGCATCACTGAAGCTTTCTTT
TRBV28	TRBJ2-3	NA	NA	CASSDPAGITDTQYF	TGTGCCAGCAGTGACCCGGCGGGAATCACAGATACGCAGTATTTT
TRBV28	TRBJ1-1	TRBD1	NA	CASSPPPGGNTEAFF	TGTGCCAGCAGTCCCCCCCCAGGGGGCAACACTGAAGCTTTCTTT
TRBV7-9	TRBJ2-7	TRBD2	NA	CASTQGLAALDEQYF	TGTGCCAGCACCCAAGGACTAGCGGCTCTTGACGAGCAGTACTTC
TRBV5-1	TRBJ2-5	NA	NA	CASSLRSGLLAETQYF	TGCGCCAGCAGCTTGAGATCAGGGTTGTTGGCGGAGACCCAGTACTTC
TRBV27	TRBJ2-7	TRBD1	NA	CASSLEGAYEQYF	TGTGCCAGCAGTTTAGAGGGGGCGTACGAGCAGTACTTC
TRBV19	TRBJ2-6	NA	NA	CASGEEFGGANVLTF	TGTGCCAGCGGGGAAGAATTCGGTGGGGCCAACGTCCTGACTTTC
TRBV10-2	TRBJ1-1	TRBD1	NA	CASSDGQGMNTEAFF	TGCGCCAGCAGCGACGGACAGGGAATGAACACTGAAGCTTTCTTT
TRBV25-1	TRBJ2-1	TRBD2	NA	CASSEKLLAGGGNEQFF	TGTGCCAGCAGTGAGAAACTGCTAGCGGGAGGCGGCAATGAGCAGTTCTTC
TRBV5-4	TRBJ1-3	NA	few	CASSLGGQAGNTIYF	TGTGCCAGCAGCTTGGGGGGACAAGCGGGAAACACCATATATTTT
TRBV7-3	TRBJ2-2	TRBD2	NA	CASTPAGGSTGELFF	TGTGCCAGCACCCCAGCGGGAGGATCCACCGGGGAGCTGTTTTTT
TRBV6-4	TRBJ2-2	TRBD2	NA	CASSPSLAGGLRELFF	TGTGCCAGCAGTCCTTCACTAGCGGGTGGTTTAAGGGAGCTGTTTTTT
TRBV6-1	TRBJ1-2	NA	NA	CASSEELGRSYGYTF	TGTGCCAGCAGTGAAGAGTTGGGCAGAAGCTATGGCTACACCTTC
TRBV2	TRBJ1-4	NA	NA	CASSEVQGINEKLFF	TGTGCCAGCAGCGAGGTCCAGGGGATTAATGAAAAACTGTTTTTT
TRBV30	TRBJ2-7	TRBD2	NA	CAWSVGGGIGEQYF	TGTGCCTGGAGTGTCGGGGGGGGAATAGGCGAGCAGTACTTC
TRBV30	TRBJ2-5	TRBD1	NA	CAWSTGVGETQYF	TGTGCCTGGAGCACAGGGGTCGGAGAGACCCAGTACTTC
TRBV14	TRBJ2-5	NA	NA	CASGPSQTQYF	TGTGCCAGCGGCCCCTCCCAGACCCAGTACTTC
TRBV9	TRBJ2-7	NA	once	CASSVFPRGPKSYEQYF	TGTGCCAGCAGCGTATTTCCCAGGGGCCCGAAATCCTACGAGCAGTACTTC
TRBV18	TRBJ1-1	TRBD1	NA	CASSQDRGLNTEAFF	TGTGCCAGCTCACAGGACAGGGGTTTGAACACTGAAGCTTTCTTT
TRBV7-9	TRBJ2-3	TRBD2	NA	CASSFRVPSGGSDTQYF	TGTGCCAGCAGCTTTAGGGTTCCTAGCGGGGGGTCAGATACGCAGTATTTT
TRBV6-6	TRBJ1-2	NA	NA	CASSYSDRGGYTF	TGTGCCAGCAGTTACTCGGACCGAGGGGGCTACACCTTC
TRBV4-1	TRBJ2-1	TRBD2	NA	CASSSSGGPYNEQFF	TGCGCCAGCAGCTCTAGCGGGGGGCCCTACAATGAGCAGTTCTTC
TRBV15	TRBJ1-5	NA	NA	CATSRGGENQPQHF	TGTGCCACCAGCAGGGGTGGGGAGAATCAGCCCCAGCATTTT
TRBV3-1/TRBV3-2	TRBJ1-2	NA	NA	CASSQLQGSVGYTF	TGTGCCAGCAGCCAACTACAGGGTTCTGTTGGCTACACCTTC
TRBV14	TRBJ1-3	NA	once	CASSRGSFSGNTIYF	TGTGCCAGCAGCCGAGGCTCTTTCTCTGGAAACACCATATATTTT
TRBV10-1	TRBJ2-5	NA	NA	CASSESTGQETQYF	TGCGCCAGCAGTGAGTCTACAGGACAAGAGACCCAGTACTTC
TRBV11-3	TRBJ2-1	NA	NA	CASSLGEDEQFF	TGTGCCAGCAGCTTAGGGGAGGATGAGCAGTTCTTC
TRBV27	TRBJ2-2	NA	NA	CASSYISSGELFF	TGTGCCAGCAGTTACATTAGCTCCGGGGAGCTGTTTTTT
TRBV5-1	TRBJ2-2	TRBD2	NA	CASSSRGGDTGELFF	TGCGCCAGCAGCTCCCGCGGGGGTGACACCGGGGAGCTGTTTTTT
TRBV28	TRBJ2-3	NA	NA	CASSPGTSTDTQYF	TGTGCCAGCAGTCCAGGGACTAGCACAGATACGCAGTATTTT
TRBV19	TRBJ1-1	NA	NA	CASSNLRNTEAFF	TGTGCCAGTAGTAACCTGAGGAACACTGAAGCTTTCTTT
TRBV6-6	TRBJ1-2	NA	NA	CASSPLWAGKSNYGYTF	TGTGCCAGCAGTCCACTCTGGGCCGGCAAGTCTAACTATGGCTACACCTTC
TRBV20-1	TRBJ2-1	TRBD2	few	CSASSSGGALVNEQFF	TGCAGTGCTAGTTCTAGCGGGGGGGCTTTGGTCAATGAGCAGTTCTTC
TRBV5-6	TRBJ1-1	NA	NA	CASSLPGYRLQEGNTEAFF	TGTGCCAGCAGCTTACCGGGATATCGCCTCCAAGAGGGAAACACTGAAGCTTTCTTT
TRBV28	TRBJ1-6	TRBD1	NA	CASRRRLQTGAGLNSPLHF	TGTGCCAGCAGACGGAGGTTGCAGACAGGGGCAGGCTTAAATTCACCCCTCCACTTT
TRBV5-6	TRBJ2-3	TRBD1	NA	CASSFEGTGTDTQYF	TGTGCCAGCAGCTTCGAAGGGACAGGGACAGATACGCAGTATTTT
TRBV2	TRBJ2-3	TRBD2	NA	CASRGLAGAVPDTQYF	TGTGCCAGCAGAGGACTAGCGGGAGCGGTCCCAGATACGCAGTATTTT
TRBV6-5	TRBJ2-5	TRBD1	NA	CASSYSGQGVETQYF	TGTGCCAGCAGTTACTCAGGACAGGGTGTAGAGACCCAGTACTTC
TRBV7-8	TRBJ1-1	NA	NA	CASSFTGEAFF	TGTGCCAGCAGCTTCACAGGGGAAGCTTTCTTT